This T cell receptor (beta chain) was recorded in a study of OX40 agonist ivuxolimab in advanced cancers. Study summary: As their treatment, patients were administered ivuxolimab, an agonistic anti-OX40 (CD134) antibody. Patient treatment consisted of intravenous ivuxolimab administration every 2 weeks at 0.01 to 10 mg/kg.

Study conclusions and caveats: Some patients who did not respond also had low normalized T-cell clonal expansion.

TCRdb's copy holds only in-frame clones and misses some; the assay was immunoSEQ multiplex PCR. The data contain about 130,000 clones, around nine tenths of them singletons. CDR3 length equals 14 residues. V dropped 5 bases and J dropped 0 bases, with 10 bases sitting between them. Germline V gene data show CDR1 as LGHNT and CDR2 as FRNRAP. Of note for this clone: What it binds is unknown.

The specimen comprised CD4+ or CD8+ T cells sorted from blood, sampled in a trial of the OX40 agonist ivuxolimab. This receptor was identified in an adult with an advanced solid tumor such as melanoma, head and neck, liver or kidney cancer. This chain joins TRBV12-5 and TRBJ1-1; the D is unclear. The CDR3, as DNA: TGTGCTAGTGGTCTTTACCCGATGAACACTGAAGCTTTCTTT. This codes for CASGLYPMNTEAFF.